Listed below are T cell receptor beta chains from one sample, sequenced in a study of blood T cells in healthy people across ages. TCRdb fed the 5' RACE reads into MiXCR, producing one record per CDR3 protein. The table has over 700,000 distinct CDR3 sequences, roughly 53% seen once. The source material was blood. The source is a man at least 80 years old in good health. The CDR3 runs from the conserved cysteine through the conserved F or W. D genes are given only for firm matches. Only some rows state a clone size, as once, few, many or a class for expanded clones.

d_gene,abundance,j_gene,v_gene,CDR3nt,CDR3aa
TRBD2,few,TRBJ2-3,TRBV6-4,TGTGCCAACACTCCCCCGGGACTAGCGGGAGGTGTGAACGGCACAGATACGCAGTATTTT,CANTPPGLAGGVNGTDTQYF
TRBD2,NA,TRBJ2-3,TRBV12-3/TRBV12-4,TGTGCCAGCAGTTCTACGACTAGCGGGAGAATAGATACGCAGTATTTT,CASSSTTSGRIDTQYF
TRBD1,few,TRBJ2-7,TRBV7-9,TGTGCCAGCAGCTTAACCGGGACAGAGCCCGAGCAGTACTTC,CASSLTGTEPEQYF
NA,NA,TRBJ2-5,TRBV27,TGCGCCAGCAGTTTATTGGGGAAGTGGGAGACCCAGTACTTC,CASSLLGKWETQYF
NA,NA,TRBJ2-1,TRBV9,TGTGCCAGCAGCGTAGCCGGACTGACTTACAATGAGCAGTTCTTC,CASSVAGLTYNEQFF
NA,few,TRBJ2-5,TRBV4-2,TGTGCCAGCAGCCGAAGCCCCCAGGGAAATCAAGAGACCCAGTACTTC,CASSRSPQGNQETQYF
NA,NA,TRBJ2-1,TRBV20-1,TGCAGTGCTAGAGATCCCCTCAAGGGCCCCGGGGGTGAGCAGTTCTTC,CSARDPLKGPGGEQFF
NA,NA,TRBJ1-2,TRBV5-1,TGCGCCAGCAGCTTGGACAGGGCGGACGGAACGAATGGCTACACCTTC,CASSLDRADGTNGYTF
NA,NA,TRBJ2-7,TRBV5-1,TGCGCCAGCAGCTTGGTCCAGGTCTCCTACGAGCAGTACTTC,CASSLVQVSYEQYF
NA,few,TRBJ2-7,TRBV6-6,TGTGCCAGCAGTAGTTCTGCCGGGGACTTTTCCTACGAGCAGTACTTC,CASSSSAGDFSYEQYF
NA,NA,TRBJ2-2,TRBV7-3,TGTGCCAGCAGCCGTGGGGCAGTGCCCGGGGAGCTGTTTTTT,CASSRGAVPGELFF
NA,once,TRBJ2-2,TRBV5-1,TGCGCCAGCAGCGTTGTCCGAGCGAACACCGGGGAGCTGTTTTTT,CASSVVRANTGELFF
NA,few,TRBJ2-1,TRBV27,TGTGCCGTGGTTCGGAGGGATTACAATGAGCAGTTCTTC,CAVVRRDYNEQFF
TRBD2,NA,TRBJ2-1,TRBV6-1,TGTGCCAGCAGTGAAGCGGGTGGCCTAGCGGCCTCCTACAATGAGCAGTTCTTC,CASSEAGGLAASYNEQFF
NA,NA,TRBJ1-2,TRBV28,TGTGCCAGCAAAGGGGCTACAGGGCCCGCAGGTGGCTACACCTTC,CASKGATGPAGGYTF
NA,NA,TRBJ2-3,TRBV20-1,TGCAGTGCTAGGGGCTTTGGAGTTGGAGATACGCAGTATTTT,CSARGFGVGDTQYF
TRBD1,NA,TRBJ2-1,TRBV27,TGTGCCAGCAGTCGACAGGGGGGCAATGAGCAGTTCTTC,CASSRQGGNEQFF
NA,NA,TRBJ1-5,TRBV20-1,TGCAGTGCTGGGCGGGAGGGCTTGAGCAATCAGCCCCAGCATTTT,CSAGREGLSNQPQHF
NA,NA,TRBJ1-1,TRBV29-1,TGCAGCGTTGTGGACATCAAGAGTGGGAACACTGAAGCTTTCTTT,CSVVDIKSGNTEAFF
NA,NA,TRBJ2-3,TRBV20-1,TGCAGTGCTCGGGGGCCCACAGATACGCAGTATTTT,CSARGPTDTQYF
NA,few,TRBJ2-3,TRBV21-1,TGTGCCAGCAGCACGCTAGCGGGAGGACGTGGGCGGCACAGATACGCGTATTTT,CASSTLAGGRGRHRYAYF
TRBD2,NA,TRBJ2-7,TRBV28,TGTGCCAGCAGGACTAGCGGGCTCAGCTCCTACGAGCAGTACTTC,CASRTSGLSSYEQYF
NA,NA,TRBJ1-1,TRBV20-1,TGCAGTGCGAGTCCTTCAGGGGACAATGAAGCTTTCTTT,CSASPSGDNEAFF
TRBD1,few,TRBJ2-7,TRBV25-1,TGTGCCAGCGCTAGACAGGGCCTCACCTACGAGCAGTACTTC,CASARQGLTYEQYF
TRBD1,NA,TRBJ2-1,TRBV9,TGTGCCAGCAGCTCCTGGGACAGAGACAATGAGCAGTTCTTC,CASSSWDRDNEQFF
NA,once,TRBJ2-5,TRBV6-5,TGTGCCAGCAGTAACCCGAAGGAGACCCAGTACTTC,CASSNPKETQYF
TRBD2,NA,TRBJ2-6,TRBV5-1,TGCGCCAGCAGCCACCTCTTGCGGGGGGGTACTGGGGCCAACGTCCTGACTTTC,CASSHLLRGGTGANVLTF
TRBD1,NA,TRBJ2-7,TRBV12-3/TRBV12-4,TGTGCCAGCAGTACTCCGGGACAGGGCGTTTCCTACGAGCAGTACTTC,CASSTPGQGVSYEQYF
NA,NA,TRBJ2-5,TRBV14,TGTGCCAGCAGCCACGACAGAGACCAAGAGACCCAGTACTTC,CASSHDRDQETQYF
TRBD2,few,TRBJ2-7,TRBV25-1,TGTGCCAGCAGTGAGTGGAGGGACTACTACGAGCAGTACTTC,CASSEWRDYYEQYF
NA,NA,TRBJ2-5,TRBV29-1,TGCAGCACGGAAGACCAGTACTTC,CSTEDQYF
NA,few,TRBJ2-5,TRBV6-6,TGTGCCAGCAGTACCTTAATGTCCGGGACCCAGTACTTC,CASSTLMSGTQYF